These T cell receptor beta chains were read from a single sample in a study of cytomegalovirus exposure and HLA in healthy donors. Repertoires were generated with immunoSEQ multiplex PCR, while TCRdb's copy carries only in-frame clones and drops some. The sample holds around 220,000 clones, roughly 80% seen once. The sample consisted of PBMCs. These receptors were collected from a girl aged 2 to 10 in good health and CMV-seronegative. Each CDR3 is given with its conserved first and last residue. Each record gives: J gene, clone size, D gene, V gene, CDR3 protein, CDR3 DNA. A D gene is named only where the DNA matches it firmly. Expanded clones are given a class, and other clones once, few, many or no size at all.

j_call: TRBJ2-1
clone_size: .
d_call: TRBD2
v_call: TRBV5-4
cdr3_aa: CASSRAGAPYNEQFF
cdr3_nt: TGTGCCAGCAGCCGAGCGGGGGCCCCCTACAATGAGCAGTTCTTC

j_call: TRBJ2-3
clone_size: .
d_call: .
v_call: TRBV7-9
cdr3_aa: CASRTGQSTDTQYF
cdr3_nt: TGTGCCAGCAGGACCGGACAGAGCACAGATACGCAGTATTTT

j_call: TRBJ2-2
clone_size: .
d_call: .
v_call: TRBV7-9
cdr3_aa: CASSRGVELFF
cdr3_nt: TGTGCCAGCAGCCGCGGGGTGGAGCTGTTTTTT

j_call: TRBJ2-5
clone_size: few
d_call: TRBD2
v_call: TRBV2
cdr3_aa: CASQGESGREAQYF
cdr3_nt: TGTGCCAGCCAAGGGGAAAGCGGGCGGGAGGCCCAGTACTTC

j_call: TRBJ1-3
clone_size: .
d_call: TRBD1
v_call: TRBV15
cdr3_aa: CATSRDRGRMTGNTIYF
cdr3_nt: TGTGCCACCAGCAGGGACAGGGGACGGATGACTGGAAACACCATATATTTT

j_call: TRBJ2-7
clone_size: .
d_call: .
v_call: TRBV7-9
cdr3_aa: CASSLAGEGSYEQYF
cdr3_nt: TGTGCCAGCAGCTTGGCAGGGGAAGGATCCTACGAGCAGTACTTC

j_call: TRBJ1-1
clone_size: .
d_call: .
v_call: TRBV4-1
cdr3_aa: CASRITWGLGTEAFF
cdr3_nt: TGCGCCAGCAGGATAACGTGGGGGCTAGGTACTGAAGCTTTCTTT

j_call: TRBJ1-4
clone_size: .
d_call: .
v_call: TRBV19
cdr3_aa: CASRRFQVEEKLFF
cdr3_nt: TGTGCCAGTAGAAGGTTCCAGGTAGAGGAAAAACTGTTTTTT

j_call: TRBJ1-2
clone_size: .
d_call: .
v_call: TRBV6-1
cdr3_aa: CASSPGANYGYTF
cdr3_nt: TGTGCCAGCAGCCCAGGGGCCAACTATGGCTACACCTTC

j_call: TRBJ2-2
clone_size: .
d_call: .
v_call: TRBV9
cdr3_aa: CASSVGGTNTGELFF
cdr3_nt: TGTGCCAGCAGCGTAGGTGGGACTAACACCGGGGAGCTGTTTTTT

j_call: TRBJ2-7
clone_size: .
d_call: TRBD2
v_call: TRBV19
cdr3_aa: CASAPGLAYEQYF
cdr3_nt: TGTGCCAGTGCCCCGGGACTAGCCTACGAGCAGTACTTC

j_call: TRBJ2-5
clone_size: .
d_call: .
v_call: TRBV7-9
cdr3_aa: CASSLDGSETQYF
cdr3_nt: TGTGCCAGCAGCTTAGACGGGAGTGAGACCCAGTACTTC

j_call: TRBJ1-2
clone_size: .
d_call: .
v_call: TRBV6-5
cdr3_aa: CASSLAQNYGYTF
cdr3_nt: TGTGCCAGCAGTTTAGCCCAAAACTATGGCTACACCTTC

j_call: TRBJ2-7
clone_size: .
d_call: TRBD1
v_call: TRBV27
cdr3_aa: CASSGGTGVGEQYF
cdr3_nt: TGTGCCAGCAGTGGGGGGACAGGGGTCGGCGAGCAGTACTTC

j_call: TRBJ2-1
clone_size: .
d_call: .
v_call: TRBV5-6
cdr3_aa: CASSRANEQFF
cdr3_nt: TGTGCCAGCAGCCGCGCCAATGAGCAGTTCTTC

j_call: TRBJ2-3
clone_size: .
d_call: TRBD1
v_call: TRBV19
cdr3_aa: CASSRQGNLVPDTQYF
cdr3_nt: TGTGCCAGTTCCCGACAGGGGAACCTGGTCCCAGATACGCAGTATTTT

j_call: TRBJ2-1
clone_size: .
d_call: .
v_call: TRBV5-4
cdr3_aa: CASSLGTPSNEQFF
cdr3_nt: TGTGCCAGCAGCTTAGGGACTCCTTCCAATGAGCAGTTCTTC

j_call: TRBJ2-3
clone_size: .
d_call: TRBD2
v_call: TRBV7-3
cdr3_aa: CASSSTSGGGDTQYF
cdr3_nt: TGTGCCAGCAGCTCGACTAGCGGGGGGGGAGATACGCAGTATTTT

j_call: TRBJ2-7
clone_size: .
d_call: .
v_call: TRBV7-9
cdr3_aa: CASSPSWAYEQYF
cdr3_nt: TGTGCCAGCAGCCCTAGCTGGGCCTACGAGCAGTACTTC

j_call: TRBJ1-1
clone_size: few
d_call: .
v_call: TRBV11-2
cdr3_aa: CASSLESGIEAFF
cdr3_nt: TGTGCCAGCAGCTTAGAATCCGGGATTGAAGCTTTCTTT

j_call: TRBJ2-1
clone_size: .
d_call: TRBD2
v_call: TRBV19
cdr3_aa: CASMAAGVPYNEQFF
cdr3_nt: TGTGCCAGTATGGCGGCGGGAGTCCCCTACAATGAGCAGTTCTTC

j_call: TRBJ1-1
clone_size: .
d_call: .
v_call: TRBV4-1
cdr3_aa: CASSQGRLRGRRDTEAFF
cdr3_nt: TGCGCCAGCAGCCAAGGACGCTTAAGGGGAAGAAGGGACACTGAAGCTTTCTTT

j_call: TRBJ2-3
clone_size: .
d_call: .
v_call: TRBV6-5
cdr3_aa: CASSLQGPTDTQYF
cdr3_nt: TGTGCCAGCAGTTTGCAGGGTCCCACAGATACGCAGTATTTT

j_call: TRBJ2-3
clone_size: .
d_call: .
v_call: TRBV7-8
cdr3_aa: CASSLGLVSTDTQYF
cdr3_nt: TGTGCCAGCAGCTTAGGACTAGTCAGCACAGATACGCAGTATTTT

j_call: TRBJ2-7
clone_size: .
d_call: TRBD2
v_call: TRBV5-1
cdr3_aa: CASSPTRSGASYEQYF
cdr3_nt: TGCGCCAGCAGCCCAACACGCAGCGGGGCTTCCTACGAGCAGTACTTC

j_call: TRBJ2-7
clone_size: few
d_call: TRBD1
v_call: TRBV6-1
cdr3_aa: CASVMRTGAYEQYF
cdr3_nt: TGTGCCAGCGTTATGAGGACAGGGGCCTACGAGCAGTACTTC

j_call: TRBJ1-1
clone_size: .
d_call: .
v_call: TRBV5-4
cdr3_aa: CASRFGAENTEAFF
cdr3_nt: TGTGCCAGCAGGTTTGGGGCAGAGAACACTGAAGCTTTCTTT

j_call: TRBJ2-5
clone_size: .
d_call: TRBD1
v_call: TRBV9
cdr3_aa: CASSVRPGQGQETQYF
cdr3_nt: TGTGCCAGCAGCGTCCGCCCGGGACAGGGCCAAGAGACCCAGTACTTC

j_call: TRBJ2-7
clone_size: .
d_call: .
v_call: TRBV25-1
cdr3_aa: CASSVPGNEQYF
cdr3_nt: TGTGCCAGCAGTGTTCCGGGAAACGAGCAGTACTTC

j_call: TRBJ1-5
clone_size: .
d_call: .
v_call: TRBV15
cdr3_aa: CATSRDRGYQPQHF
cdr3_nt: TGTGCCACCAGCAGAGATCGGGGATATCAGCCCCAGCATTTT

j_call: TRBJ1-5
clone_size: .
d_call: .
v_call: TRBV4-1
cdr3_aa: CASSQGGEGNQPQHF
cdr3_nt: TGCGCCAGCAGCCAAGGAGGTGAGGGCAATCAGCCCCAGCATTTT

j_call: TRBJ1-4
clone_size: .
d_call: .
v_call: TRBV7-6
cdr3_aa: CASSLGATNEKLFF
cdr3_nt: TGTGCCAGCAGCTTAGGAGCAACTAATGAAAAACTGTTTTTT

j_call: TRBJ2-7
clone_size: .
d_call: .
v_call: TRBV5-6
cdr3_aa: CASSLTRGSSYEQYF
cdr3_nt: TGTGCCAGCAGCTTGACCCGGGGGAGCTCCTACGAGCAGTACTTC

j_call: TRBJ2-1
clone_size: .
d_call: TRBD2
v_call: TRBV6-5
cdr3_aa: CASSYYGGGAHNEQFF
cdr3_nt: TGTGCCAGCAGTTACTACGGCGGGGGGGCCCACAATGAGCAGTTCTTC

j_call: TRBJ2-3
clone_size: .
d_call: .
v_call: TRBV5-4
cdr3_aa: CASSSGQDTQYF
cdr3_nt: TGTGCCAGCAGCTCGGGACAAGATACGCAGTATTTT

j_call: TRBJ2-3
clone_size: .
d_call: TRBD1
v_call: TRBV9
cdr3_aa: CASSVDRGITDTQYF
cdr3_nt: TGTGCCAGCAGCGTCGACAGGGGTATCACAGATACGCAGTATTTT

j_call: TRBJ1-1
clone_size: .
d_call: .
v_call: TRBV11-2
cdr3_aa: CASSTQGTEAFF
cdr3_nt: TGTGCCAGCAGCACGCAGGGGACTGAAGCTTTCTTT

j_call: TRBJ2-1
clone_size: once
d_call: .
v_call: TRBV5-4
cdr3_aa: CASSFGTSEYNEQFF
cdr3_nt: TGTGCCAGCAGCTTCGGGACTTCCGAATACAATGAGCAGTTCTTC

j_call: TRBJ1-4
clone_size: .
d_call: .
v_call: TRBV7-6
cdr3_aa: CASSFGDSANEKLFF
cdr3_nt: TGTGCCAGCAGCTTTGGAGACAGCGCTAATGAAAAACTGTTTTTT

j_call: TRBJ2-7
clone_size: .
d_call: TRBD2
v_call: TRBV27
cdr3_aa: CASSSSVPSTSGRSTPGEQYF
cdr3_nt: TGTGCCAGCAGTTCCTCAGTACCCTCGACTAGCGGGAGGTCCACGCCTGGCGAGCAGTACTTC

j_call: TRBJ2-2
clone_size: .
d_call: TRBD1
v_call: TRBV25-1
cdr3_aa: CASRGTGGGELFF
cdr3_nt: TGTGCCAGCAGAGGGACAGGGGGCGGGGAGCTGTTTTTT

j_call: TRBJ2-5
clone_size: .
d_call: TRBD2
v_call: TRBV6-5
cdr3_aa: CASSRSGGRETQYF
cdr3_nt: TGTGCCAGCAGCCGTAGCGGGGGAAGGGAGACCCAGTACTTC

j_call: TRBJ2-2
clone_size: .
d_call: .
v_call: TRBV4-2
cdr3_aa: CASSQDYGDTGELFF
cdr3_nt: TGTGCCAGCAGCCAAGATTACGGGGATACCGGGGAGCTGTTTTTT

j_call: TRBJ1-1
clone_size: .
d_call: .
v_call: TRBV4-1
cdr3_aa: CASRKTGGTLLSPEAFF
cdr3_nt: TGCGCCAGCCGAAAGACAGGCGGCACATTACTGAGCCCTGAAGCTTTCTTT

j_call: TRBJ1-1
clone_size: .
d_call: .
v_call: TRBV6-1
cdr3_aa: CASSQTRGGTEAFF
cdr3_nt: TGTGCCAGCAGTCAAACCCGGGGGGGCACTGAAGCTTTCTTT

j_call: TRBJ2-7
clone_size: few
d_call: .
v_call: TRBV10-3
cdr3_aa: CAISGSGRGDEYF
cdr3_nt: TGTGCCATCAGTGGGTCCGGGCGGGGTGATGAGTACTTC

j_call: TRBJ1-2
clone_size: .
d_call: .
v_call: TRBV5-1
cdr3_aa: CASSLSGEGYTF
cdr3_nt: TGCGCCAGCAGCTTGTCGGGGGAGGGCTACACCTTC

j_call: TRBJ1-5
clone_size: .
d_call: .
v_call: TRBV18
cdr3_aa: CASSRGPESNQPQHF
cdr3_nt: TGTGCCAGCTCAAGGGGCCCGGAGAGCAATCAGCCCCAGCATTTT

j_call: TRBJ2-7
clone_size: .
d_call: .
v_call: TRBV5-3
cdr3_aa: CARSLHRAQYEQYF
cdr3_nt: TGTGCCAGAAGCTTGCACAGGGCGCAGTACGAGCAGTACTTC

j_call: TRBJ1-2
clone_size: .
d_call: .
v_call: TRBV7-9
cdr3_aa: CASSFAGLDYGYTF
cdr3_nt: TGTGCCAGCAGCTTCGCTGGACTAGACTATGGCTACACCTTC

j_call: TRBJ2-2
clone_size: .
d_call: .
v_call: TRBV6-1
cdr3_aa: CASSELEDTGELFF
cdr3_nt: TGTGCCAGCAGTGAACTGGAGGACACCGGGGAGCTGTTTTTT